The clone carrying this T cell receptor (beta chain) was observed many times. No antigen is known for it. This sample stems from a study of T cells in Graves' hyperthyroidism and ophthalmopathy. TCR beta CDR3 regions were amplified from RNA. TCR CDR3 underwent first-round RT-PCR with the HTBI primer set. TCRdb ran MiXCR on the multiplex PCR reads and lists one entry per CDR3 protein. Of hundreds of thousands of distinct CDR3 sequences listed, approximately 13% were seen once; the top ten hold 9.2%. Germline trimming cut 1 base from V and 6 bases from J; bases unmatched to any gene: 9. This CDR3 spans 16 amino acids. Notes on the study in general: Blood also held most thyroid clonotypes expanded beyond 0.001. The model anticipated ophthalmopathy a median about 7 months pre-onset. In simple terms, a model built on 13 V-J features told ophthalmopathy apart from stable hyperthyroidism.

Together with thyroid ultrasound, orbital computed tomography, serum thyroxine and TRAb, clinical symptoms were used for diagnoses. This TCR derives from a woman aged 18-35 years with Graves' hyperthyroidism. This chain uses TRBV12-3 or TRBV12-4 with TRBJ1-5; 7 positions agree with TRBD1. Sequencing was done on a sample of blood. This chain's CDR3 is CASSLGDRATGQPQHF. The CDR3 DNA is TGTGCCAGCAGTTTAGGCGACAGGGCAACGGGTCAGCCCCAGCATTTT.